These 24 T cell receptor beta chains came from one sample sequenced in a study of graft-versus-host responses after intestinal transplantation. TCRdb's copy holds only in-frame clones and misses some; the assay was immunoSEQ multiplex PCR. The sample consists of some 29,000 clones, about three quarters of them appearing once. Intraepithelial lymphocytes and lamina propria lymphocytes were released through processing of graft tissue. The specimen comprised ileum tissue, sampled 98 days after intestinal transplantation. The receptors originated from a human patient who received an intestinal transplant, so some T cells may come from the graft donor.

The chain couples TRBV7-9 to TRBJ1-2, with TRBD1 as a possible D gene (6 bases). Germline CDR1 is SEHNR and CDR2 is FQNEAQ (reference sequence). Trimming stripped 1 base from V and 12 bases from J, with 12 bases between. The CDR3 totals 12 residues. The CDR3 sequence: CASSLVAGEDTF. CDR3 coding DNA: TGTGCCAGCAGCTTAGTTGCAGGGGAGGACACCTTC.

V is TRBV7-9 and J is TRBJ2-3; 12 positions match TRBD2. The CDR3 extends over 13 amino acids. V lost 8 bases to trimming and J lost 3 bases; unmatched junction nucleotides: 0. Per germline, CDR1 SEHNR and CDR2 FQNEAQ (reference sequence). The CDR3 DNA is TGTGCCAGCGGACTAGCGGGGACAGATACGCAGTATTTT. This gives the protein CASGLAGTDTQYF.

The V gene is TRBV30, the J gene TRBJ1-5, with unresolved D. Trimming pared 4 bases from V and 1 base from J, leaving 8 bases between. The CDR3 loop spans 13 amino acids. The germline CDR1 and CDR2 sequences are GTSNPN and SVGIG (reference sequence). CDR3 sequence reads: CAWTERSNQPQHF. CDR3 bases: TGTGCCTGGACGGAGAGGAGCAATCAGCCCCAGCATTTT.

This clone was seen only a few times. The chain joins TRBV4-1 to TRBJ1-6, with TRBD1 as a possible D gene (6 bases). This CDR3 comprises 16 residues. The germline gives CDR1 MGHRA, CDR2 YSYEKL. Trimming shortened V by 3 bases and J by 5 bases, and 14 bases separated the two germline ends. The CDR3 coding sequence is TGCGCCAGCAGCCACGTGGGAAAGGGGGATAATTCACCCCTCCACTTT. Protein sequence: CASSHVGKGDNSPLHF.

V gene TRBV5-1 combines with J gene TRBJ2-1, with a tentative D call TRBD1 (6 bases). With 8 bases removed from V and 7 bases from J, the gap between germline ends came to 10 bases. Germline V lookup: CDR1 SGHRS, CDR2 YFSETQ. The CDR3 sequence is 11 residues long. DNA of the CDR3: TGCGCCAGTACAGGGTATAATGAGCAGTTCTTC. It specifies CASTGYNEQFF.

The rearrangement uses TRBV7-6 and TRBJ2-7; 8 bases match TRBD1. Looked up from germline, CDR1 is SGHVS and CDR2 is FNYEAQ. The CDR3 totals 13 residues. V dropped 5 bases and J dropped 2; count of bases not matched to a gene: 2. The CDR3, as DNA: TGTGCCAGCAGCCGGGACAGGACCTACGAGCAGTACTTC. Translated: CASSRDRTYEQYF.

The V call is TRBV28, the J call TRBJ2-7; 9 positions match TRBD1. The CDR3 consists of 15 residues. V shed 6 bases and J 7 bases; nucleotides not matched to a gene: 13. Germline V gives CDR1 MDHEN, CDR2 SYDVKM. The CDR3 coding sequence is TGTGCCAGCAGCCCCGGGGGACAGGGATGGTTGGAGCAGTACTTC. Protein: CASSPGGQGWLEQYF.

This chain links TRBV2 with TRBJ1-3; 9 nucleotides agree with TRBD1. The CDR3 has 16 residues. CDR1 is SNHLY and CDR2 is FYNNEI in the germline V gene. J gave up 4 bases and V 3 bases, and 7 bases lay outside the gene matches. The DNA of the CDR3 is TGTGCCAGCAGTGAGATACAGGGGGCGCCGGGAAACACCATATATTTT. It encodes CASSEIQGAPGNTIYF.

This clone was counted once. The chain joins TRBV7-9 to TRBJ1-5; D is uncertain. There are 13 residues in the CDR3. V lost 1 base and J lost 5, with 6 bases in between. Germline lookup yields CDR1 SEHNR and CDR2 FQNEAQ (reference sequence). The CDR3 here is CASSLGGDQPQHF. In DNA, the CDR3 is TGTGCCAGCAGCTTAGGGGGAGATCAGCCCCAGCATTTT.

A note on this clone: At the DNA level, this CDR3 is encoded by other sequences in the same sample as well. The chain joins TRBV6-1 to TRBJ2-7; D remains unclear. Germline V CDR1 and CDR2: MNHNS, SASEGT. Trimming stripped 1 base from V and 2 bases from J, with 6 bases between. The CDR3 spans 13 residues. The CDR3 region is CASSEGNPYEQYF. For the CDR3, the DNA is TGTGCCAGCAGTGAAGGTAACCCCTACGAGCAGTACTTC.

The chain combines TRBV14 with TRBJ1-6; TRBD1 might be the D (6 bases). The germline V gene encodes CDR1 SGHDN and CDR2 FVKESK. The V and J ends lost 0 bases and 7 bases respectively, with 16 bases between them. There are 17 residues in the CDR3. Here the CDR3 reads CASSQERTQGWNSPLHF. Written as DNA, the CDR3 is TGTGCCAGCAGCCAAGAGCGCACACAGGGCTGGAATTCACCCCTCCACTTT. The variable domain in full, completed from reference TRBV14 and TRBJ1-6, reads EAGVTQFPSHSVIEKGQTVTLRCDPISGHDNLYWYRRVMGKEIKFLLHFVKESKQDESGMPNNRFLAERTGGTYSTLKVQPAELEDSGVYFCASSQERTQGWNSPLHFGNGTRLTVT.

The gene calls are TRBV6-1 and TRBJ1-1; D uncertain. With 5 bases removed from V and 8 bases from J, the gap between germline ends came to 15 bases. Germline CDR1 reads MNHNS; CDR2 reads SASEGT. The CDR3 loop spans 13 amino acids. The CDR3 nucleotides read TGTGCCAGCAGTCCCGATTGGTGGGTGGAAGCTTTCTTT. Residues: CASSPDWWVEAFF.

The chain employs TRBV10-3 and TRBJ1-4; tentatively, D is TRBD1 (5 bases). Germline loops: CDR1 ENHRY, CDR2 SYGVKD. V dropped 10 bases and J dropped 5 bases, with 20 bases sitting between them. The CDR3 is 15 residues long. The CDR3, as DNA: TGTGCCACGAGGGACGCCCAAGAGTTAAATGAAAAACTGTTTTTT. Protein: CATRDAQELNEKLFF.

The chain is built from TRBV9 and TRBJ2-1; D possibly matches TRBD1 or TRBD2 (5 bases each). The CDR3 covers 15 residues. V dropped 3 bases and J dropped 2 bases, with 12 bases sitting between them. Per the germline V gene, CDR1 is SGDLS and CDR2 is YYNGEE. The CDR3 DNA follows: TGTGCCAGCAGCGCAACCGGGGCCACCTACAATGAGCAGTTCTTC. It specifies CASSATGATYNEQFF.

The J gene is TRBJ2-1, the V gene TRBV5-6, with unresolved D. This CDR3 region has 14 residues. Trimming left V 1 base short and J 8 bases short, with 13 bases between. From germline, CDR1 is SGHDT and CDR2 YYEEEE. CDR3 region: CASSLPWTNHEQFF. CDR3 nucleotides: TGTGCCAGCAGCTTGCCTTGGACCAACCATGAGCAGTTCTTC. The full variable domain, completed using reference TRBV5-6 and TRBJ2-1, is DAGVTQSPTHLIKTRGQQVTLRCSPKSGHDTVSWYQQALGQGPQFIFQYYEEEERQRGNFPDRFSGHQFPNYSSELNVNALLLGDSALYLCASSLPWTNHEQFFGPGTRLTVL.

This chain connects TRBV5-1 to TRBJ1-1, with TRBD1 matching 7 bases. CDR3 length: 17 residues. J gave up 1 base and V 2 bases, and 11 bases lay outside the gene matches. Germline values: CDR1 SGHRS, CDR2 YFSETQ. The CDR3 here is CASSFFRQGGQNTEAFF. The CDR3 nucleotides are TGCGCCAGCAGCTTTTTTAGACAGGGAGGTCAGAACACTGAAGCTTTCTTT.

This sequence joins TRBV7-9 and TRBJ2-3; the match to TRBD2 covers 10 bases. Trimming took 4 bases from V and 2 from J; bases not matched to a gene: 6. The CDR3 runs 16 residues. The germline V gene encodes CDR1 SEHNR and CDR2 FQNEAQ (reference sequence). The CDR3 sequence is CASSSTSGPHTDTQYF. DNA of the CDR3: TGTGCCAGCAGCTCGACTAGCGGGCCTCACACAGATACGCAGTATTTT.

This chain uses TRBV30 with TRBJ1-1; D is perhaps TRBD1 (5 bases). The V gene lost 0 bases and the J gene lost 5 bases, with 10 bases spanning the gap. Germline CDR1 and CDR2: GTSNPN and SVGIG (reference sequence). This CDR3 comprises 13 residues. CDR3 sequence (DNA): TGTGCCTGGAGTGTAGAGGGGAGGACTGAAGCTTTCTTT. Translation: CAWSVEGRTEAFF.

The J gene is TRBJ1-6, the V gene TRBV15; 8 bases are a match to TRBD1. J gave up 10 bases and V 2 bases, and 7 bases lay outside the gene matches. CDR1 and CDR2 from the germline V gene are LNHNV and YYDKDF (reference sequence). The CDR3 spans 15 residues. The CDR3 sequence is CATSRSGQGGSPLHF. In DNA form, the CDR3 reads TGTGCCACCAGCAGATCCGGACAGGGAGGGTCACCCCTCCACTTT. The variable domain in full, completed from reference TRBV15 and TRBJ1-6, reads DAMVIQNPRYQVTQFGKPVTLSCSQTLNHNVMYWYQQKSSQAPKLLFHYYDKDFNNEADTPDNFQSRRPNTSFCFLDIRSPGLGDTAMYLCATSRSGQGGSPLHFGNGTRLTVT.

This clone was seen only a few times. V and J are TRBV18 and TRBJ1-5; 7 nucleotides match TRBD1. CDR3 length: 16 amino acids. The germline V gene encodes CDR1 KGHSH and CDR2 LQKENI. V was pared by 6 bases and J by 0 bases, with 8 bases of the junction left unmatched. CDR3 amino acids: CASSPWGTDSNQPQHF. The CDR3 bases are TGTGCCAGCTCCCCCTGGGGGACAGATAGCAATCAGCCCCAGCATTTT.

This clone has just one count. The chain combines TRBV13 with TRBJ2-2; D may be TRBD1 or TRBD2 (5 bases each). The V gene's germline CDR1 is PRHDT and CDR2 FYEKMQ (reference sequence). CDR3 length: 15 amino acids. V lost 3 bases and J lost 3, with 11 bases in between. The CDR3, as DNA: TGTGCCAGCAGCTTTACCGGGGCATACACCGGGGAGCTGTTTTTT. Translated: CASSFTGAYTGELFF.

CDR3 amino acids: CAWSSTDTQYF. CDR3 DNA: TGTGCCTGGAGCAGCACAGATACGCAGTATTTT. The V gene is TRBV30, the J gene TRBJ2-3; D is ambiguous. CDR1 is GTSNPN and CDR2 is SVGIG in the germline V gene (reference sequence). V was shortened by 3 bases and J by 0 bases, with 1 base between the two germline ends. The CDR3 covers 11 residues.

J is TRBJ2-5 and V is TRBV7-9; D may correspond to TRBD1 or TRBD2 (5 bases each). V lost 1 base and J lost 1, with 10 bases in between. CDR3 length equals 15 residues. Germline CDR1 is SEHNR and CDR2 is FQNEAQ (reference sequence). The CDR3 sequence is CASSLVQGTQETQYF. The CDR3 DNA sequence: TGTGCCAGCAGCTTAGTGCAAGGGACCCAAGAGACCCAGTACTTC.

The V gene is TRBV10-1, the J gene TRBJ1-5; tentatively, D is TRBD1 (6 bases). Trimming removed 6 bases from V and 5 bases from J, with 14 bases in between. The CDR3 is made up of 14 amino acids. Germline V gene lookup returns CDR1 WNHNN and CDR2 SYGVQD (reference sequence). The CDR3: CASRIDRIHQPQHF. CDR3 coding DNA: TGCGCCAGCAGGATTGACAGGATCCATCAGCCCCAGCATTTT.